The clone carrying this T cell receptor (beta chain) was seen only once. The source of the sample is a study of cytomegalovirus exposure and HLA in healthy donors. Vbeta (60) and Jbeta (13) primers were used in the PCR. Sequenced by immunoSEQ multiplex PCR; TCRdb stores in-frame clones only, minus some. This sample has approximately 200,000 clones; about 81% occur once, and the top ten carry 4.5% to 5.5%. This CDR3 has 17 residues. J gave up 2 bases and V 0 bases, and 5 bases lay outside the gene matches. CDR1 LGHNA and CDR2 YSLEER come from the germline V gene. This clonotype originated in a man aged 25-45 years in good health and CMV-seropositive. Sequenced input: PBMCs. This sequence joins TRBV4-3 and TRBJ2-5; TRBD2 matches 11 bases. The CDR3 loop is CASSQDASGRIQETQYF. In DNA, the CDR3 is TGCGCCAGCAGCCAAGATGCTAGCGGGAGGATTCAAGAGACCCAGTACTTC.